Listed below are T cell receptor beta chains from one sample, sequenced in a study of blood T cell repertoires in COVID-19. The table came from immunoSEQ multiplex PCR; TCRdb's copy has only in-frame clones and leaves some out. This table has 200,000 to 250,000 clones, roughly 80% appearing once. Sample: PBMCs or T cells enriched from blood (not recorded which). These receptors all stem from a woman aged 40 to 50 with acute COVID-19. Each CDR3 is given with its conserved first and last residue. Each record gives: CDR3 protein, CDR3 DNA, clone size, D gene, J gene, V gene. A D gene is named only where the DNA matches it firmly. Size tells how often a clone was seen (once, few, many) or the class of an expanded clone, and some rows leave it out.

CDR3: CASSPLSPRGSLHF
DNA: TGTGCCAGCTCACCCCTCTCCCCCAGGGGATCCCTCCACTTT
size: NA
D: NA
J: TRBJ1-6
V: TRBV18

CDR3: CASSVDPSTYDEQFF
DNA: TGTGCCAGCAGCGTAGACCCTAGCACCTACGATGAGCAGTTCTTC
size: NA
D: NA
J: TRBJ2-1
V: TRBV9

CDR3: CSARDRPSIYF
DNA: TGCAGTGCTAGAGACAGGCCGTCGATTTACTTC
size: NA
D: NA
J: TRBJ2-7
V: TRBV20-1

CDR3: CASQTSGGHNEQFF
DNA: TGTGCCAGTCAAACTAGCGGGGGGCACAATGAGCAGTTCTTC
size: NA
D: TRBD2
J: TRBJ2-1
V: TRBV19

CDR3: CASSQGDYSGNTIYF
DNA: TGCGCCAGCAGCCAAGGGGACTATTCTGGAAACACCATATATTTT
size: once
D: NA
J: TRBJ1-3
V: TRBV4-1

CDR3: CASSLQGAGNYEQYF
DNA: TGTGCCAGCAGCCTCCAGGGGGCTGGTAACTACGAGCAGTACTTC
size: few
D: TRBD1
J: TRBJ2-7
V: TRBV3-1/TRBV3-2

CDR3: CASSQDWAPVDTGELFF
DNA: TGCGCCAGCAGCCAAGATTGGGCACCTGTCGACACCGGGGAGCTGTTTTTT
size: NA
D: NA
J: TRBJ2-2
V: TRBV4-1

CDR3: CASSVLAGGKVEQYF
DNA: TGTGCCAGCAGTGTCCTAGCGGGAGGGAAGGTCGAGCAGTACTTC
size: few
D: TRBD2
J: TRBJ2-7
V: TRBV7-2

CDR3: CASSLRPGLSSGNTIYF
DNA: TGTGCCAGCAGCCTGAGGCCGGGTCTTAGCTCTGGAAACACCATATATTTT
size: few
D: NA
J: TRBJ1-3
V: TRBV9

CDR3: CASRTQVGSYNSPLHF
DNA: TGTGCCAGCAGAACCCAGGTGGGCTCCTATAATTCACCCCTCCACTTT
size: NA
D: NA
J: TRBJ1-6
V: TRBV27

CDR3: CASSELRGGTDTQYF
DNA: TGCGCCAGCAGTGAGTTGCGGGGGGGGACAGATACGCAGTATTTT
size: NA
D: TRBD2
J: TRBJ2-3
V: TRBV10-1

CDR3: CASSKGGPANYGYTF
DNA: TGTGCCAGCAGCAAAGGGGGTCCGGCTAACTATGGCTACACCTTC
size: NA
D: NA
J: TRBJ1-2
V: TRBV6-5

CDR3: CASSPGRERGTEAFF
DNA: TGTGCCAGCAGCCCCGGGAGGGAAAGGGGCACTGAAGCTTTCTTT
size: NA
D: NA
J: TRBJ1-1
V: TRBV7-3

CDR3: CASSADRPWMANQPQHF
DNA: TGTGCCAGTAGTGCGGACAGGCCTTGGATGGCCAATCAGCCCCAGCATTTT
size: NA
D: TRBD1
J: TRBJ1-5
V: TRBV19

CDR3: CASSLANRANGYTF
DNA: TGTGCCAGCAGCTTAGCGAACCGAGCCAATGGCTACACCTTC
size: NA
D: NA
J: TRBJ1-2
V: TRBV7-8

CDR3: CASSSDRSYNEQFF
DNA: TGTGCCAGCAGTTCCGACAGGAGTTACAATGAGCAGTTCTTC
size: NA
D: NA
J: TRBJ2-1
V: TRBV6-2/TRBV6-3

CDR3: CASSDGDSYEQYF
DNA: TGTGCCAGCAGTGACGGGGACTCCTACGAGCAGTACTTC
size: NA
D: NA
J: TRBJ2-7
V: TRBV12-3/TRBV12-4

CDR3: CAWSVPGGGASEQFF
DNA: TGTGCCTGGAGTGTACCTGGCGGGGGGGCCAGTGAGCAGTTCTTC
size: NA
D: TRBD2
J: TRBJ2-1
V: TRBV30

CDR3: CASSTPGNGYTF
DNA: TGTGCCAGCAGCACCCCAGGGAATGGCTACACCTTC
size: NA
D: NA
J: TRBJ1-2
V: TRBV9

CDR3: CASSLPDTGELFF
DNA: TGCGCCAGCAGCTTGCCCGACACCGGGGAGCTGTTTTTT
size: NA
D: NA
J: TRBJ2-2
V: TRBV5-1

CDR3: CSVEGARGNQETQYF
DNA: TGCAGCGTTGAAGGGGCCAGGGGAAACCAAGAGACCCAGTACTTC
size: NA
D: NA
J: TRBJ2-5
V: TRBV29-1

CDR3: CASSSDTHRGYTF
DNA: TGTGCCAGCAGCTCCGACACCCACAGGGGCTACACCTTC
size: NA
D: NA
J: TRBJ1-2
V: TRBV9

CDR3: CASSMTGIGANVLTF
DNA: TGTGCCAGCAGCATGACAGGGATTGGGGCCAACGTCCTGACTTTC
size: NA
D: TRBD1
J: TRBJ2-6
V: TRBV5-4

CDR3: CASSLESRDYGYTF
DNA: TGTGCCAGCAGCTTAGAGTCCAGGGACTATGGCTACACCTTC
size: NA
D: NA
J: TRBJ1-2
V: TRBV7-2

CDR3: CASSLSTGGSYGYTF
DNA: TGTGCCAGCAGCTTGAGTACAGGGGGCAGCTATGGCTACACCTTC
size: NA
D: TRBD1
J: TRBJ1-2
V: TRBV5-8

CDR3: CASRGQKDSRSYNEQFF
DNA: TGTGCCAGCAGGGGGCAAAAGGATAGCCGTTCCTACAATGAGCAGTTCTTC
size: once
D: NA
J: TRBJ2-1
V: TRBV12-1

CDR3: CASSPGTGGGQPQHF
DNA: TGTGCCAGCAGCCCCGGGACAGGGGGCGGTCAGCCCCAGCATTTT
size: NA
D: TRBD1
J: TRBJ1-5
V: TRBV28

CDR3: CASSHAGRNNEQFF
DNA: TGCGCCAGCAGCCATGCGGGTCGGAACAATGAGCAGTTCTTC
size: once
D: NA
J: TRBJ2-1
V: TRBV4-1

CDR3: CASSPPWESSGELFF
DNA: TGTGCCAGCTCACCACCGTGGGAGTCATCCGGGGAGCTGTTTTTT
size: NA
D: NA
J: TRBJ2-2
V: TRBV18

CDR3: CASSTLRAGETQYF
DNA: TGTGCCAGCAGCACCCTCAGGGCGGGGGAGACCCAGTACTTC
size: few
D: NA
J: TRBJ2-5
V: TRBV4-2

CDR3: CASSFRLAGAYNEQFF
DNA: TGTGCCAGCAGTTTCCGACTAGCGGGGGCCTACAATGAGCAGTTCTTC
size: NA
D: TRBD2
J: TRBJ2-1
V: TRBV6-5

CDR3: CASSRAAGDSNQPQHF
DNA: TGTGCCAGCAGCCGAGCGGCAGGGGATAGCAATCAGCCCCAGCATTTT
size: NA
D: NA
J: TRBJ1-5
V: TRBV7-8

CDR3: CASSLSTGLNEKLFF
DNA: TGCGCCAGCAGCCTTTCGACAGGGTTGAATGAAAAACTGTTTTTT
size: NA
D: TRBD1
J: TRBJ1-4
V: TRBV4-1

CDR3: CASSLGRATEAFF
DNA: TGTGCCAGCAGTTTAGGGAGGGCCACTGAAGCTTTCTTT
size: NA
D: NA
J: TRBJ1-1
V: TRBV28

CDR3: CASTEGTVNTEAFF
DNA: TGTGCCAGCACCGAGGGGACAGTGAACACTGAAGCTTTCTTT
size: NA
D: TRBD1
J: TRBJ1-1
V: TRBV2

CDR3: CASSQVNDRDSNQPQHF
DNA: TGTGCCAGCAGCCAAGTAAATGACCGGGACTCCAATCAGCCCCAGCATTTT
size: NA
D: NA
J: TRBJ1-5
V: TRBV3-1/TRBV3-2

CDR3: CASSRGTTGSTGELFF
DNA: TGTGCCAGTTCAAGAGGGACTACCGGGAGCACCGGGGAGCTGTTTTTT
size: few
D: TRBD2
J: TRBJ2-2
V: TRBV19

CDR3: CASSRGPGQVNEKLFF
DNA: TGTGCCAGCAGTCGAGGGCCGGGACAGGTTAATGAAAAACTGTTTTTT
size: NA
D: TRBD1
J: TRBJ1-4
V: TRBV2

CDR3: CASSSGGLAEQFF
DNA: TGCGCCAGCTCCTCGGGGGGGCTGGCTGAGCAGTTCTTC
size: NA
D: TRBD2
J: TRBJ2-1
V: TRBV5-1

CDR3: CASSGQLHYGYTF
DNA: TGTGCCAGCAGTGGACAGCTTCACTATGGCTACACCTTC
size: once
D: NA
J: TRBJ1-2
V: TRBV6-2/TRBV6-3

CDR3: CAISETANSGNTIYF
DNA: TGTGCCATCAGTGAGACAGCCAACTCTGGAAACACCATATATTTT
size: NA
D: NA
J: TRBJ1-3
V: TRBV10-3

CDR3: CAISDAVRYGYTF
DNA: TGTGCCATCAGTGATGCTGTTCGGTATGGCTACACCTTC
size: NA
D: NA
J: TRBJ1-2
V: TRBV10-3

CDR3: CSVEDGRDHPVIHTEAFF
DNA: TGCAGCGTTGAAGACGGTCGAGATCACCCCGTAATTCACACTGAAGCTTTCTTT
size: NA
D: NA
J: TRBJ1-1
V: TRBV29-1

CDR3: CASSDEGGDRRYGYTF
DNA: TGTGCCAGCAGTGACGAGGGTGGGGACAGGCGCTATGGCTACACCTTC
size: NA
D: TRBD1
J: TRBJ1-2
V: TRBV6-4

CDR3: CAWSSTPPGRYYGYTF
DNA: TGTGCCTGGAGTTCAACCCCTCCAGGTCGGTACTATGGCTACACCTTC
size: NA
D: NA
J: TRBJ1-2
V: TRBV30

CDR3: CASSFGQGHQPQHF
DNA: TGTGCCAGTAGTTTTGGACAGGGTCATCAGCCCCAGCATTTT
size: NA
D: TRBD1
J: TRBJ1-5
V: TRBV19

CDR3: CASTRDSSSYEQYF
DNA: TGCGCCAGCACCCGGGACTCAAGCTCCTACGAGCAGTACTTC
size: NA
D: NA
J: TRBJ2-7
V: TRBV5-1

CDR3: CASSPTQGARWNTEAFF
DNA: TGTGCCAGCAGTCCCACTCAGGGGGCGCGTTGGAACACTGAAGCTTTCTTT
size: NA
D: TRBD1
J: TRBJ1-1
V: TRBV6-6

CDR3: CASSLLAGDGEQFF
DNA: TGCGCCAGCAGCCTACTAGCGGGCGATGGTGAGCAGTTCTTC
size: NA
D: TRBD2
J: TRBJ2-1
V: TRBV4-1

CDR3: CASSFPGVNSPLHF
DNA: TGTGCCAGCAGTTTCCCGGGGGTTAATTCACCCCTCCACTTT
size: NA
D: NA
J: TRBJ1-6
V: TRBV27

CDR3: CASSPREASYEQYF
DNA: TGTGCCAGCAGCCCCCGGGAGGCATCCTACGAGCAGTACTTC
size: NA
D: TRBD2
J: TRBJ2-7
V: TRBV5-5

CDR3: CASSLPAGVIVGELFF
DNA: TGCGCCAGCAGCTTGCCTGCGGGAGTGATCGTCGGGGAGCTGTTTTTT
size: once
D: TRBD2
J: TRBJ2-2
V: TRBV5-1

CDR3: CASSLKQGLYGYTF
DNA: TGCGCCAGCAGCCTCAAACAGGGGCTCTATGGCTACACCTTC
size: NA
D: TRBD1
J: TRBJ1-2
V: TRBV5-1